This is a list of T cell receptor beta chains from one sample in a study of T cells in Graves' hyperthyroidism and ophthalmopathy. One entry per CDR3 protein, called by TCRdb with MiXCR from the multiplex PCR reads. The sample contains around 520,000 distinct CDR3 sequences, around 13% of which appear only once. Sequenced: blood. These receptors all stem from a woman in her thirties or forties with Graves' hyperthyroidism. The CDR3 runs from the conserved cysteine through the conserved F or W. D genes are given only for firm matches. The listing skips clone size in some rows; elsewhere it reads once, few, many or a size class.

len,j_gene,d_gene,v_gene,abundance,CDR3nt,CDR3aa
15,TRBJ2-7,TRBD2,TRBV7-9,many,TGTGCCAGCAGCTTAGGTCTGGCGGGAGGGGGCGAGCAGTACTTC,CASSLGLAGGGEQYF
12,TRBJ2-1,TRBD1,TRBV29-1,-,TGCAGCCATAATACCGGGACAGGGGGTCAGTTCTTC,CSHNTGTGGQFF
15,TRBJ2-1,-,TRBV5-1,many,TGCGCCAGCAGCTTGGTGGGGTTTTATCGTGATGAGCAGTTCTTC,CASSLVGFYRDEQFF
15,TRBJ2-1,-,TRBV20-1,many,TGCAGTGCTAGAGCTAGCATTCGCTCCTACAATGAGCAGTTCTTC,CSARASIRSYNEQFF
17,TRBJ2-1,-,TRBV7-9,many,TGTGCCAGCAGCTTAGTTTCAGGCGGTGGGATCTACAATGAGCAGTTCTTC,CASSLVSGGGIYNEQFF
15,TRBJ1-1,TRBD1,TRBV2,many,TGTGCCAGCAGTGAACGGACAGGACTGAACACTGAAGCTTTCTTT,CASSERTGLNTEAFF
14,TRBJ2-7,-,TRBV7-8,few,TGTGCCAGCAGCCTACAGGGATTTCCCTACGAGCAGTACTTC,CASSLQGFPYEQYF
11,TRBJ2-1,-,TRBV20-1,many,TGCAGTGCTAGTGATCGGAATGAGCAGTTCTTC,CSASDRNEQFF
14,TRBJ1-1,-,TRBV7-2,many,TGTGCCAGCAGCTCGATTGCACAAAACACTGAAGCTTTCTTT,CASSSIAQNTEAFF
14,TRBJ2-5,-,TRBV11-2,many,TGTGCCAGCAGCTTAGTATCTCAAAGAGAGACCCAGTACTTC,CASSLVSQRETQYF
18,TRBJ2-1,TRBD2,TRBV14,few,TGTGCCAGCAGAGGGGCTAGCGGGAGATCGGTTTCCTACAATGAGCAGTTCTTC,CASRGASGRSVSYNEQFF
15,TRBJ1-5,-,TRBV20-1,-,TGCAGTGCTAGAGGGGGGGGTAGTGGCAATCAGCCCCAGCATTTT,CSARGGGSGNQPQHF
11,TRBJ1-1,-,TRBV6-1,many,TGTGCCGTGGGTTTGAACACTGAAGCTTTCTTT,CAVGLNTEAFF
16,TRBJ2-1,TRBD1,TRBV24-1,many,TGTGCCACCAGTGATTCGTGGGACAGCCTGAACAATGAGCAGTTCTTC,CATSDSWDSLNNEQFF
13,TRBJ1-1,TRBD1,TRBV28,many,TGTGCCAGCAGTTTAAAAGGACAGGGGAAAGCTTTCTTT,CASSLKGQGKAFF
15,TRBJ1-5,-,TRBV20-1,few,TGCAGTGCTAGAGATCCCACGAATAGCAATCAGCCCCAGCATTTT,CSARDPTNSNQPQHF
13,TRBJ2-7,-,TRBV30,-,TGTGCCTGGATGGGGAGGGGGCGATACGAGCAGTACTTC,CAWMGRGRYEQYF
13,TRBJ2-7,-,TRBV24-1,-,TGTGCCACCAGTGACCCACTTCCCTACGAGCAGTACTTC,CATSDPLPYEQYF
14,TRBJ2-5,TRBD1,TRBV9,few,TGTGCCAGCAGCACCAGGACAGGCTTGGAGACCCAGTACTTC,CASSTRTGLETQYF
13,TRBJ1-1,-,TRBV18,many,TGTGCCAGCTCACCACCTTCGGGAGGGATAGCTTTCTTT,CASSPPSGGIAFF
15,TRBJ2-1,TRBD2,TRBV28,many,TGTGCCAGCAGCGGACTAGCGGAGGGGGGCAATGAGCAGTTCTTC,CASSGLAEGGNEQFF